This T cell receptor beta chain was documented in a study of CXCR3 chemokines and chemotherapy response in bladder cancer. This clonotype qualifies as large (0.1 to 1%). Germline V CDR1 and CDR2: MNHEY, SVGAGI. The CDR3 is 13 amino acids. Trimming removed 7 bases at V and 4 bases at J, with 10 bases between. One entry per CDR3 protein, called by TCRdb with MiXCR from the PCR reads. The sample carries 1,500 to 2,000 distinct CDR3 sequences, 21% recorded once. The clonotype comes from a human donor with bladder cancer that did not respond to neoadjuvant chemotherapy. V is TRBV6-5 and J is TRBJ2-2; no clear D gene. Sampling was performed from a patient whose treatment included neoadjuvant chemotherapy. The CDR3 sequence is CASTGTLTGELFF. CDR3 nucleotide sequence: TGTGCCAGCACGGGTACGCTCACCGGGGAGCTGTTTTTT.